One and the same sample provided the 6 T cell receptor beta chains below, sequenced in a study of blood T cell repertoires in COVID-19. The data were produced by immunoSEQ multiplex PCR, yet TCRdb's version contains in-frame clones alone and is incomplete. The sample consists of approximately 230,000 clones, around 90% of them appearing once. Source material: PBMCs or T cells enriched from blood (not recorded which). The receptor set was obtained from a woman aged 30 to 39 with acute COVID-19.

The J gene is TRBJ2-3, the V gene TRBV5-1, with 15 nucleotides matching TRBD2. V lost 2 bases to trimming and J lost 4 bases; unmatched junction nucleotides: 8. Germline CDR1 SGHRS, CDR2 YFSETQ. The CDR3 covers 18 residues. The CDR3 nucleotides are TGCGCCAGCAGCTTACCGGGACTAGCGGGGGGCCTGCCAGATACGCAGTATTTT. Protein product: CASSLPGLAGGLPDTQYF.

The chain combines TRBV25-1 with TRBJ1-6; 10 bases agree with TRBD1. The CDR3 loop spans 16 amino acids. Germline CDR1 MGHDK, CDR2 SYGVNS. The ends lost 4 bases at V and 10 bases at J; junction bases unmatched: 10. The CDR3: CASSGGQGEVSSPLHF. The CDR3 bases are TGTGCCAGCAGTGGCGGACAGGGGGAGGTTTCCTCACCCCTCCACTTT. Full variable domain (missing parts from reference TRBV25-1 and TRBJ1-6): EADIYQTPRYLVIGTGKKITLECSQTMGHDKMYWYQQDPGMELHLIHYSYGVNSTEKGDLSSESTVSRIRTEHFPLTLESARPSHTSQYLCASSGGQGEVSSPLHFGNGTRLTVT.

The chain uses TRBV2 and TRBJ2-3, with 15 bases fitting TRBD2. The V gene's germline CDR1 is SNHLY and CDR2 FYNNEI. The CDR3 totals 19 residues. V shed 5 bases and J 5 bases; nucleotides not matched to a gene: 14. As DNA, the CDR3 is TGTGCCAGCAGTCTTAGGACTAGCGGGGGGGCCTTTGGGAAAGATACGCAGTATTTT. Its translation is CASSLRTSGGAFGKDTQYF. Complete variable domain (other parts from reference TRBV2 and TRBJ2-3): EPEVTQTPSHQVTQMGQEVILRCVPISNHLYFYWYRQILGQKVEFLVSFYNNEISEKSEIFDDQFSVERPDGSNFTLKIRSTKLEDSAMYFCASSLRTSGGAFGKDTQYFGPGTRLTVL.

The rearrangement uses TRBV4-2 and TRBJ1-1; D gene ambiguous. The V gene lost 4 bases and the J gene lost 0 bases, with 18 bases spanning the gap. Germline lookup yields CDR1 LGHNA and CDR2 YNFKEQ. The CDR3 is made up of 17 amino acids. The CDR3 spells CASSLPKNSDMNTEAFF. CDR3 DNA: TGTGCCAGCAGCCTGCCCAAAAATTCAGACATGAACACTGAAGCTTTCTTT.

The table lists this clone with a few counts. CDR3 in DNA: TGTGCCAGCGGCCGACAGGGTCGTAATGAAAAACTGTTTTTT. It is translated as CASGRQGRNEKLFF. The rearrangement links TRBV6-6 to TRBJ1-4; 7 bases line up with TRBD1. CDR1 is MNHNY and CDR2 is SVGAGI in the germline V gene (reference sequence). This CDR3 is 14 amino acids long. Unmatched junction bases numbered 7, after V lost 8 bases and J lost 4 bases.

The V and J genes are TRBV7-6 and TRBJ2-3; maybe TRBD2 (5 bases). Germline CDR1 reads SGHVS; CDR2 reads FNYEAQ. The CDR3 length is 14 residues. V lost 3 bases and J 6 bases, leaving 13 bases between the germline ends. The CDR3 protein is CASSLDGWRDTQYF. The CDR3, as DNA: TGTGCCAGCAGCTTGGACGGTTGGAGGGATACGCAGTATTTT.